The clone carrying this TCR beta chain has only one observation. Its target is unknown. The PCR employed 60 Vbeta primers together with 13 Jbeta primers. The table came from immunoSEQ multiplex PCR; TCRdb's copy has only in-frame clones and leaves some out. The sample includes under 170,000 clones, 70% to 80% seen only once; the top ten take around 6.3%. The CDR3 is 13 amino acids. Germline V gives CDR1 SGHVS, CDR2 FQNEAQ. Trimming shortened V by 4 bases and J by 3 bases, and 7 bases separated the two germline ends. This entry comes from a study of cytomegalovirus exposure and HLA in healthy donors. Whole-study results and caveats: In a later analysis, productive TCRs from donors in an Asian-associated ancestry cluster reportedly carried fewer N-insertions than the cohort mean.

This clonotype originated in a man aged 50 to 60 in good health and CMV-seropositive. The sequencing input was PBMCs. The chain couples TRBV7-8 to TRBJ1-5; D is uncertain. In DNA form, the CDR3 reads TGTGCCAGCAGCTCGGGTCACAATCAGCCCCAGCATTTT. It codes for CASSSGHNQPQHF. The variable domain in full, completed from reference TRBV7-8 and TRBJ1-5, reads GAGVSQSPRYKVAKRGQDVALRCDPISGHVSLFWYQQALGQGPEFLTYFQNEAQLDKSGLPSDRFFAERPEGSVSTLKIQRTQQEDSAVYLCASSSGHNQPQHFGDGTRLSIL.